A selection of T cell receptor beta chains follows, all from one sample in a study of T cell responses to AZD1222 COVID-19 vaccine. TCRdb's copy holds only in-frame clones and misses some; the assay was immunoSEQ multiplex PCR. The sample comprises 150,000 to 200,000 clones, around 94% of which are singletons, and approximately 0.6% rests with the top ten. The specimen was peripheral blood, collected on day 0 of AZD1222 vaccination. The receptor set was obtained from an adult in good health. The CDR3 runs from the conserved cysteine through the conserved F or W. A D gene is named only where the DNA matches it firmly. Clone size, where shown, is once, few, many, or a class for clones that have expanded.

D gene	V gene	clone size	J gene	CDR3 protein	CDR3 DNA
-	TRBV6-5	-	TRBJ2-5	CASSRGTTIQETQYF	TGTGCCAGCTCAAGGGGGACTACCATCCAAGAGACCCAGTACTTC
-	TRBV5-4	-	TRBJ1-1	CASSLGGPEAFF	TGTGCCAGCAGCTTGGGGGGCCCTGAAGCTTTCTTT
-	TRBV5-1	-	TRBJ2-2	CASSAPAGSGELFF	TGCGCCAGCAGCGCGCCGGCAGGCTCCGGGGAGCTGTTTTTT
-	TRBV29-1	-	TRBJ2-1	CSVGPRFHNEQFF	TGCAGCGTTGGGCCCCGTTTCCACAATGAGCAGTTCTTC
-	TRBV7-3	-	TRBJ2-2	CASSLITAGSTGELFF	TGTGCCAGCAGCTTAATAACGGCCGGGAGTACCGGGGAGCTGTTTTTT
-	TRBV2	once	TRBJ1-5	CAIAGMDQPQHF	TGTGCCATCGCAGGGATGGATCAGCCCCAGCATTTT
-	TRBV7-2	-	TRBJ1-4	CASSPRLSTNEKLFF	TGTGCCAGCAGCCCTAGGCTGTCAACTAATGAAAAACTGTTTTTT
TRBD1	TRBV7-2	-	TRBJ1-2	CASSWGQANYGYTF	TGTGCCAGCAGCTGGGGACAGGCTAACTATGGCTACACCTTC
-	TRBV7-2	-	TRBJ2-5	CASSLGEMETQYF	TGTGCCAGCAGCTTAGGGGAAATGGAGACCCAGTACTTC
-	TRBV6-5	-	TRBJ2-1	CASILMEGTHNEQFF	TGTGCCAGCATCCTCATGGAGGGGACTCACAATGAGCAGTTCTTC
-	TRBV3-1/TRBV3-2	-	TRBJ2-7	CASSQGFNEQYF	TGTGCCAGCAGCCAAGGTTTTAACGAGCAGTACTTC
TRBD1	TRBV4-1	-	TRBJ1-4	CASTLNVGQGNEKLFF	TGCGCCAGCACCCTCAATGTAGGACAGGGGAATGAAAAACTGTTTTTT
-	TRBV5-5	-	TRBJ1-3	CASSYRTGGGNTIYF	TGTGCCAGCAGCTACCGTACAGGAGGTGGAAACACCATATATTTT
-	TRBV3-1/TRBV3-2	-	TRBJ1-1	CASSPRIQGTEAFF	TGTGCCAGCAGCCCGCGGATACAGGGCACTGAAGCTTTCTTT
-	TRBV12-3/TRBV12-4	-	TRBJ1-2	CASSFSVYGYTF	TGTGCCAGCAGTTTCAGTGTCTATGGCTACACCTTC
-	TRBV9	-	TRBJ1-1	CASSPLRPDRNTEAFF	TGTGCCAGCAGCCCACTCCGGCCGGACAGGAACACTGAAGCTTTCTTT
-	TRBV19	-	TRBJ1-1	CASSSPGLNTEAFF	TGTGCCAGTAGTAGTCCGGGCCTGAACACTGAAGCTTTCTTT
-	TRBV7-8	-	TRBJ2-7	CASSLGEGAYEQYF	TGTGCCAGCAGCTTAGGGGAGGGGGCCTACGAGCAGTACTTC
-	TRBV5-1	-	TRBJ2-5	CASSPGQSFQETQYF	TGCGCCAGCAGCCCCGGACAGAGCTTCCAAGAGACCCAGTACTTC
-	TRBV3-1/TRBV3-2	-	TRBJ2-5	CASSQVDKETQYF	TGTGCCAGCAGCCAAGTTGATAAAGAGACCCAGTACTTC
-	TRBV28	-	TRBJ1-2	CASSLRGSWRANYGYTF	TGTGCCAGCAGTTTAAGGGGCAGTTGGCGAGCGAACTATGGCTACACCTTC
TRBD1	TRBV11-2	-	TRBJ1-2	CASRSPGQRTNGYTF	TGTGCCAGCAGATCCCCGGGACAGAGAACCAATGGCTACACCTTC
-	TRBV5-4	-	TRBJ2-1	CASSFKVGEQFF	TGTGCCAGCAGCTTTAAAGTGGGTGAGCAGTTCTTC
TRBD2	TRBV5-6	-	TRBJ2-7	CASSFWGGYEQYF	TGTGCCAGCAGCTTCTGGGGGGGTTACGAGCAGTACTTC
TRBD1	TRBV11-2	-	TRBJ2-7	CASSPGQGYEQYF	TGTGCCAGCAGCCCGGGACAGGGATACGAGCAGTACTTC
TRBD2	TRBV4-1	-	TRBJ2-1	CASSQVGGDNEQFF	TGCGCCAGCAGCCAAGTCGGGGGGGACAATGAGCAGTTCTTC
TRBD1	TRBV5-5	-	TRBJ1-2	CASSLAGTGTYGYTF	TGTGCCAGCAGCTTGGCCGGGACAGGGACCTATGGCTACACCTTC
TRBD1	TRBV4-1	-	TRBJ1-3	CASSQSGTASGNTIYF	TGCGCCAGCAGCCAAAGCGGGACAGCCTCTGGAAACACCATATATTTT
TRBD1	TRBV13	-	TRBJ2-1	CASSRTGDTYNEQFF	TGTGCCAGCAGCCGTACAGGGGACACCTACAATGAGCAGTTCTTC
-	TRBV11-2	-	TRBJ1-4	CASSLPSRNEKLFF	TGTGCCAGCAGCTTACCCTCCCGAAATGAAAAACTGTTTTTT
TRBD1	TRBV28	-	TRBJ2-5	CASSFPIPGQGKETQYF	TGTGCCAGCAGTTTCCCTATCCCGGGACAGGGGAAAGAGACCCAGTACTTC
-	TRBV12-3/TRBV12-4	-	TRBJ2-7	CASSSWKGGEQYF	TGTGCCAGCAGCTCCTGGAAGGGCGGGGAGCAGTACTTC
-	TRBV30	-	TRBJ2-2	CAWSTTGELFF	TGTGCCTGGAGTACAACCGGGGAGCTGTTTTTT
TRBD1	TRBV6-6	-	TRBJ1-3	CAIIQGAGNTIYF	TGTGCCATCATACAGGGGGCTGGAAACACCATATATTTT
-	TRBV10-3	-	TRBJ1-1	CAISVDGWGTEAFF	TGTGCCATCAGTGTCGACGGATGGGGCACTGAAGCTTTCTTT
-	TRBV6-5	-	TRBJ1-2	CASSSGQTFGVGYTF	TGTGCCAGCAGTAGCGGACAGACCTTCGGTGTTGGCTACACCTTC
-	TRBV6-5	-	TRBJ2-7	CASSYGGYYEQYF	TGTGCCAGCAGTTACGGGGGATACTACGAGCAGTACTTC
-	TRBV5-1	-	TRBJ2-1	CASSLGLEQFF	TGCGCCAGCAGCTTGGGCCTCGAGCAGTTCTTC